Here is one T cell receptor (beta chain) with its context. Its antigen is undetermined. This sample is part of a study of memory CD4+ T cells and cytomegalovirus serostatus. Study-wide background: Of the healthy Belgian adults, several were CMV seropositive and 20 to 25 seronegative.

The study's findings and limits: Each of approximately 73 CMV-associated TCRbeta sequences occurred in one to five individuals. Suggested: most of the CMV-linked TCR signature lies in CD4+ memory cells.

Per the germline V gene, CDR1 is GTSNPN and CDR2 is SVGIG (reference sequence). With 4 bases removed from V and 2 bases from J, the gap between germline ends came to 8 bases. This CDR3 contains 13 residues. The sort gate was single viable CD3+CD4+CD8-CD45RO+ cells for memory CD4+ T cells. The table came from immunoSEQ multiplex PCR; TCRdb's copy has only in-frame clones and leaves some out. The sample has some 73,000 clones, under 80% seen once. V and J are TRBV30 and TRBJ1-4; D not certain. Sequencing was done on a sample of memory CD4+ T cells from blood. The TCR was taken from an adult in good health and CMV-seropositive. CDR3 region: CAWNVQTNEKLFF. For the CDR3, the DNA is TGTGCCTGGAATGTGCAGACTAATGAAAAACTGTTTTTT.